This T cell receptor beta chain was found in a study of shared clonotypes between healthy human individuals. Findings and caveats of the study: Naive subsets typically showed greater estimated richness than memory subsets. Naive CD4 clonotypes overlapped across a few donors at roughly 5%. Clonotypes not shared had lower generation probabilities than those common to all four donors.

This CDR3 has 17 residues. CDR1 is LNHNV and CDR2 is YYDKDF in the germline V gene (reference sequence). V shed 0 bases and J shed 1 base, with 13 bases lying between them. Positively selected for CCR7, the CD45RO-negative cells used as naive CD8 cells excluded terminally differentiated effector memory CD45RA+ cells. In the study's own analysis: Junction-only immunoSEQ sequences carried no quality scores, so filtering differed. Profiling relied on immunoSEQ multiplex PCR, and the TCRdb table lists in-frame clones only, not all of them. For V, J and clone size, that table is used; D and trimming come from the DNA. The table lists about 2 million clones, approximately 94% of them singletons. Points on this clone: Its cognate antigen is unknown.

The clonotype originates from a man younger than 35 in good health. The chain carries TRBV15 and TRBJ2-1; D is undetermined. Sequencing used naive CD8+ T cells sorted from blood. CDR3 residues: CATSRDPEFGSYNEQFF. CDR3 in DNA: TGTGCCACCAGCAGAGATCCCGAATTTGGTTCCTACAATGAGCAGTTCTTC.